This T cell receptor beta chain was sequenced for a study of identical twins. Study-level results: For monozygotic twins, models underestimated out-of-frame TCR alpha sharing. Possibly, invariant MAIT and iNKT cells partly confounded zero-insertion analyses.

Regarding this clonotype: The antigen is undetermined. At one of its ends the junction is not consistent with the germline gene, which may arise from a read error.

Template switching supplied a universal primer site; unique molecular identifiers were carried on the cDNA. TCRdb re-called the 5' RACE reads through MiXCR, storing one row per CDR3 protein. The table has 300,000 to 350,000 distinct CDR3 sequences, roughly an eighth seen once. The sample was also reused in another study, on yellow fever vaccine responses in identical twins.

Sequencing used CD8+ T cells sorted from blood. The receptor was isolated from a woman under 30 in good health.

For the CDR3, the DNA is TGCGCCAGCACCCTTGCGAGAAACAATGAGCAGTTCTTC. Translated, it gives CASTLARNNEQFF. This chain connects TRBV27 to TRBJ2-1; no firm D call. The CDR3 extends over 13 amino acids. Germline loops: CDR1 MNHEY, CDR2 SMNVEV (reference sequence).